The rows below give T cell receptor beta chains drawn from one sample of a study of shared clonotypes between healthy human individuals. The method was immunoSEQ multiplex PCR; TCRdb's version includes in-frame clones alone and lacks a portion of them. The data contain about 990,000 clones, around 82% of them singletons. Sequenced: memory CD4+ T cells from PBMCs. The source of these receptors is a man aged 18 to 30 in good health. Some clones in this sample may be carry-over from other donors' samples. The conserved cysteine and the conserved F or W are not part of the CDR3 here. Each record gives: CDR3 protein, clone size, V gene, CDR3 length, J gene. Clone size is not always given. Where it is, it says once, few, many or a class for expanded clones.

CDR3: ASSVGVNQPQH
size: -
V: TRBV19
length: 11
J: TRBJ1-5

CDR3: ASNALAGHTSYEQY
size: few
V: TRBV28
length: 14
J: TRBJ2-7

CDR3: ASSLAGTQGDEQF
size: -
V: TRBV7-2
length: 13
J: TRBJ2-1

CDR3: ASNTPRTVYEQY
size: -
V: TRBV28
length: 12
J: TRBJ2-7

CDR3: ASSPPQGANTEAF
size: -
V: TRBV18
length: 13
J: TRBJ1-1

CDR3: ASRTGGSGYGYT
size: -
V: TRBV6-1
length: 12
J: TRBJ1-2

CDR3: ASSVGGADTQY
size: -
V: TRBV9
length: 11
J: TRBJ2-3

CDR3: ASLITENTEAF
size: -
V: TRBV18
length: 11
J: TRBJ1-1

CDR3: ASSLVVAGGNEQF
size: -
V: TRBV5-1
length: 13
J: TRBJ2-1

CDR3: SADGGPSGYT
size: -
V: TRBV29-1
length: 10
J: TRBJ1-2

CDR3: ATSSRTGNRNTIY
size: -
V: TRBV15
length: 13
J: TRBJ1-3

CDR3: ASSVGGGESTDTQY
size: -
V: TRBV9
length: 14
J: TRBJ2-3

CDR3: ASSLVPSGADNEQF
size: -
V: TRBV5-1
length: 14
J: TRBJ2-1

CDR3: ASSLGLSGETQY
size: few
V: TRBV5-1
length: 12
J: TRBJ2-5

CDR3: ASSVFSMNTEAF
size: -
V: TRBV2
length: 12
J: TRBJ1-1

CDR3: ASSLAAGTNYGYT
size: once
V: TRBV5-1
length: 13
J: TRBJ1-2

CDR3: ASSPRRGWNQPQH
size: -
V: TRBV28
length: 13
J: TRBJ1-5

CDR3: ASGQGGRNTEAF
size: -
V: TRBV28
length: 12
J: TRBJ1-1

CDR3: ASSLAGGRPYRGEQY
size: few
V: TRBV7-8
length: 15
J: TRBJ2-7

CDR3: ASSQGDRLNTEAF
size: -
V: TRBV4-3
length: 13
J: TRBJ1-1

CDR3: AISRLAETQETQY
size: -
V: TRBV10-3
length: 13
J: TRBJ2-5

CDR3: ASSVRQGAGVTEAF
size: -
V: TRBV5-1
length: 14
J: TRBJ1-1

CDR3: ASSLAGGQYYNEQF
size: -
V: TRBV7-2
length: 14
J: TRBJ2-1

CDR3: ASSQVGHLYNEQF
size: -
V: TRBV4-1
length: 13
J: TRBJ2-1

CDR3: ASSHPYEQY
size: once
V: TRBV28
length: 9
J: TRBJ2-7

CDR3: ASSLGGTENQPQH
size: once
V: TRBV28
length: 13
J: TRBJ1-5

CDR3: ASSLRAGGVDKAKNIQY
size: -
V: TRBV27
length: 17
J: TRBJ2-4

CDR3: ASARDGSYEQY
size: -
V: TRBV6-6
length: 11
J: TRBJ2-7

CDR3: ASSQGSGRFYEQY
size: -
V: TRBV4-3
length: 13
J: TRBJ2-7

CDR3: ASSSGTGGYNEQF
size: -
V: TRBV5-6
length: 13
J: TRBJ2-1

CDR3: ASSSRSAGAYGYT
size: -
V: TRBV9
length: 13
J: TRBJ1-2

CDR3: ASSPRRIGFYGYT
size: -
V: TRBV19
length: 13
J: TRBJ1-2

CDR3: ASSSTGFWGTQY
size: -
V: TRBV7-9
length: 12
J: TRBJ2-5

CDR3: ASSLSSGAGTDTQY
size: once
V: TRBV5-4
length: 14
J: TRBJ2-3

CDR3: ASRWTDRNQPQH
size: few
V: TRBV28
length: 12
J: TRBJ1-5

CDR3: ASSISTGFNTEAF
size: -
V: TRBV21-1
length: 13
J: TRBJ1-1

CDR3: ASSLRLAGSNTGELF
size: -
V: TRBV18
length: 15
J: TRBJ2-2

CDR3: ASSLEPGARETQY
size: -
V: TRBV5-1
length: 13
J: TRBJ2-5

CDR3: ASSPPHDGNQPQH
size: -
V: TRBV6-6
length: 13
J: TRBJ1-5

CDR3: ASSLATGNTEAF
size: -
V: TRBV5-1
length: 12
J: TRBJ1-1

CDR3: ASSGDPRSGANVLT
size: -
V: TRBV9
length: 14
J: TRBJ2-6

CDR3: ASNPSGRAGTGELF
size: -
V: TRBV2
length: 14
J: TRBJ2-2

CDR3: ASTKGPGTEAF
size: -
V: TRBV6-6
length: 11
J: TRBJ1-1

CDR3: ASPSRGEVGETQY
size: -
V: TRBV27
length: 13
J: TRBJ2-5

CDR3: ASRRAPGQMNTEAF
size: -
V: TRBV5-1
length: 14
J: TRBJ1-1

CDR3: ASSPISGTRTNEQF
size: -
V: TRBV11-2
length: 14
J: TRBJ2-1

CDR3: ASSVATGGYT
size: once
V: TRBV9
length: 10
J: TRBJ1-2

CDR3: ASSEYGWELADTQY
size: -
V: TRBV2
length: 14
J: TRBJ2-3

CDR3: ASSVRDSSYEQY
size: -
V: TRBV9
length: 12
J: TRBJ2-7

CDR3: ASSLRQGSQPQH
size: -
V: TRBV7-2
length: 12
J: TRBJ1-5

CDR3: ASTVGTEEKLF
size: -
V: TRBV28
length: 11
J: TRBJ1-4